The sequence of this T cell receptor (beta chain) was determined in a study of blood T cell repertoires in COVID-19. In the authors' methods: By means of reference gene primer amplification, nucleated cell counts were estimated. This table comes from immunoSEQ multiplex PCR, and its TCRdb copy is limited to in-frame clones, with some not included. V and J calls and clone size are as listed in that table; D and trimming were resolved from the DNA. The table lists tens of thousands of clones, around 89% of them singletons. Trimming removed 5 bases from V and 4 bases from J, with 9 bases in between. The CDR3 totals 13 residues.

This sequence originates from a human donor in a cohort sampled during active COVID-19. This sequence joins TRBV12-3 or TRBV12-4 and TRBJ1-5, with TRBD1 as a possible D gene (5 bases). The specimen sequenced was peripheral blood. The CDR3 region is CASSQGQNQPQHF. Here the CDR3 DNA reads TGTGCCAGCAGTCAAGGACAAAATCAGCCCCAGCATTTT.